This T cell receptor beta chain was sequenced in a study of control samples from healthy donors and cancer patients. Profiled with immunoSEQ multiplex PCR; TCRdb holds only in-frame clones, not every one. The repertoire holds fewer than 200,000 clones, with roughly 93% as singletons. This CDR3 spans 11 amino acids. CDR1 and CDR2 from the germline V gene are DFQATT and SNEGSKA (reference sequence). V was clipped by 6 bases and J by 6 bases; unmatched bases: 5. V and J are TRBV20-1 and TRBJ2-7, with 7 bases identical to TRBD1. This receptor was taken from a woman aged 60 to 75 in good health. Sequenced sample: blood. CDR3 DNA: TGCAGTGCGGGACAGCCAACCGAGCAGTACTTC. Residues: CSAGQPTEQYF.